This T cell receptor beta chain was identified during a study of tumor-infiltrating lymphocytes in glioblastoma multiforme (dated by TCRdb to about 2017). Regarding the research as a whole: To test whether intratumoral genomic heterogeneity fosters TIL diversity, the study jointly examined somatic mutations, TIL diversity and immune response activity. Broader findings and caveats from the paper: Because T cells carry unequal numbers of TCR transcripts, RNA-based TCR sequencing may distort clone frequencies. T cells were not sorted into functional subsets, and such sorting was noted by the authors as a future improvement. Only one glioblastoma patient was included in the TCR and somatic mutation analysis, limiting generalizability.

Using a modified ARM-PCR protocol with multiple V-beta primers and a C-beta primer, the team built TCRB libraries from RNA through three nested multiplex PCR rounds. Starting from roughly 0.5 ug of total RNA, TCRB-specific cDNA was synthesized using ProtoScript II Reverse Transcriptase and a C-beta primer. The description of the TCRB libraries did not mention any unique molecular identifiers. In the third PCR, barcodes and adapters were added over approximately 25 cycles using Deep VentR (exo-) polymerase, and bands of 250-500 bp were then gel purified. An Illumina HiSeq 2500 was used to sequence the TCRB libraries with 250 bp paired-end reads. The study's own analysis went as follows. Trimmomatic was used to clean reads, FLASH to merge reads, MiGEC to assign V, D and J segments, and VDJtools to perform the analysis. Repertoire diversity was quantified with the Shannon-Wiener diversity index calculated using VDJtools. TCRdb handled the public reads itself, with Q25 trimming in fastp and clone calling in MiXCR, and kept productive beta chains. Each entry merges the rows of one CDR3 protein and shows their most common DNA and genes. The V and J calls and clone size come from TCRdb's table, not from the authors' own analysis. The sample table shows around 33,000 distinct CDR3 sequences, and 50% to 75% are seen once. Clones ranked in the top ten supply around a third of the sample.

Turning to this clonotype: Its target antigen remains unknown. Relative to the germline gene, one junction end is altered; a read error may explain this.

For CDR1 and CDR2, the germline V gene lists MNHNS and SASEGT. Measured from the cysteine to the phenylalanine, the CDR3 is 16 residues long. Only the CDR3 region is kept as DNA, spanning 48 bases read in frame from base 1. The AllPrep DNA/RNA mini kit was used to purify genomic DNA and total RNA at the same time from each of the roughly ten tumor samples. Every RNA sample had an OD 260/280 ratio above 1.9 and an RNA integrity number above 6.5. The rearrangement combines TRBV6-1 with TRBJ1-5; the D segment could be TRBD1, given 6 matching bases. This clonotype originated in a male donor with glioblastoma. Source material: brain tumor tissue. CDR3 region: CSSSNGGLNSNQPQHF. The nucleotide sequence is given as TGTTCCAGCAGTAATGGGGGCCTGAATAGCAATCAGCCCCAGCATTTT.